The 27 T cell receptor beta chains below come from one sample, sequenced in a study of blood T cell repertoires in COVID-19. The data were produced by immunoSEQ multiplex PCR, yet TCRdb's version contains in-frame clones alone and is incomplete. The sample carries some 99,000 clones, 80% recorded once. The sample comprised peripheral blood. The receptors come from a human donor in a cohort sampled during active or convalescent COVID-19.

The rearrangement uses TRBV6-5 and TRBJ2-3; D is ambiguous. The CDR3 contains 15 residues. Germline CDR1 is MNHEY and CDR2 is SVGAGI. With 2 bases removed from V and 4 bases from J, the gap between germline ends came to 13 bases. CDR3 in DNA: TGTGCCAGCAGTTACGGCGCGGAATTGGCAGATACGCAGTATTTT. This codes for CASSYGAELADTQYF.

CDR3 loop: CASSLVQGGQPQHF. The CDR3, as DNA: TGTGCCAGCAGCTTAGTGCAGGGAGGTCAGCCCCAGCATTTT. V gene TRBV7-2 combines with J gene TRBJ1-5, with a weak D call TRBD1 (5 bases). The CDR3 has 14 amino acids. Germline V CDR1 and CDR2: SGHTA, FQGNSA. V gave up 1 base and J gave up 6 bases, with 10 bases separating them.

The table lists this clone with a few counts. The chain is built from TRBV7-9 and TRBJ1-1; D unclear. Germline V gene sequence: CDR1 SEHNR, CDR2 FQNEAQ (reference sequence). The CDR3 has 11 residues. In DNA, the CDR3 is TGTGCGGGGAGCGAGAACACTGAAGCTTTCTTT. Translated: CAGSENTEAFF. The whole variable domain, remainder taken from reference TRBV7-9 and TRBJ1-1, is DTGVSQNPRHKITKRGQNVTFRCDPISEHNRLYWYRQTLGQGPEFLTYFQNEAQLEKSRLLSDRFSAERPKGSFSTLEIQRTEQGDSAMYLCAGSENTEAFFGQGTRLTVV.

This clone was recorded a few times. The chain has TRBV7-2 and TRBJ2-1; no clear D. Germline V lookup: CDR1 SGHTA, CDR2 FQGNSA. Trimming cost V 8 bases and J 0 bases, with 11 bases left between them. The CDR3 runs 14 residues. The CDR3 is CASARRSSYNEQFF. For the CDR3, the DNA is TGTGCCAGCGCGAGACGGAGCTCCTACAATGAGCAGTTCTTC.

CDR3 coding DNA: TGCGCCAGCAGCCAGATAGCGGGGGCCTACACAGATACGCAGTATTTT. Protein sequence: CASSQIAGAYTDTQYF. The V gene is TRBV4-3, the J gene TRBJ2-3; 9 nucleotides agree with TRBD2. The CDR3 contains 16 residues. With 3 bases clipped from V and 2 bases from J, the junction kept 6 bases outside the gene matches. Germline assignment: CDR1 LGHNA and CDR2 YSLEER.

In this sample, this clone turned up a few times. V gene TRBV5-4 combines with J gene TRBJ1-2; 10 bases are a match to TRBD1. Germline CDR1 SGHNT, CDR2 YYREEE (reference sequence). V dropped 5 bases and J dropped 5; count of bases not matched to a gene: 3. This CDR3 spans 13 amino acids. The CDR3 sequence is CASREDRGYGYTF. In DNA, the CDR3 is TGTGCCAGCAGAGAGGACAGGGGGTATGGCTACACCTTC. The whole variable domain, remainder taken from reference TRBV5-4 and TRBJ1-2, is ETGVTQSPTHLIKTRGQQVTLRCSSQSGHNTVSWYQQALGQGPQFIFQYYREEENGRGNFPPRFSGLQFPNYSSELNVNALELDDSALYLCASREDRGYGYTFGSGTRLTVV.

This CDR3 is CASSIGLPASVPTF. The DNA for the CDR3 is TGTGCCAGTAGTATCGGACTCCCTGCCAGCGTTCCGACTTTC. The rearrangement links TRBV19 to TRBJ2-6, with TRBD2 as a possible D gene (5 bases). From germline, CDR1 is LNHDA and CDR2 SQIVND (reference sequence). Between the trimmed V and J ends, which lost 3 bases and 18 bases, there was a span of 21 bases. The CDR3 runs 14 residues.

CDR3: CASSSDRAREYTEAFF. The CDR3 DNA follows: TGTGCCAGCAGTTCCGATCGGGCTCGGGAGTACACTGAAGCTTTCTTT. The genes are TRBV5-8 and TRBJ1-1; D is uncertain. This CDR3 has 16 amino acids. Between the trimmed V and J ends, which lost 5 bases and 3 bases, there was a span of 20 bases. The germline gives CDR1 SGHTS, CDR2 YDEGEE. Using reference TRBV5-8 and TRBJ1-1 for the parts outside the CDR3, the full variable domain is EAGVTQSPTHLIKTRGQQATLRCSPISGHTSVYWYQQALGLGLQFLLWYDEGEERNRGNFPPRFSGRQFPNYSSELNVNALELEDSALYLCASSSDRAREYTEAFFGQGTRLTVV.

The chain links TRBV6-6 to TRBJ2-1; the match to TRBD1 covers 8 bases. Trimming cost V 3 bases and J 7 bases; bases outside gene matches: 8. The CDR3 spans 15 residues. Germline CDR1 and CDR2: MNHNY and SVGAGI (reference sequence). For the CDR3, the DNA is TGTGCCAGCAGTTATCCAATGGGACAGGCGAATGAGCAGTTCTTC. It yields the protein CASSYPMGQANEQFF.

The V and J genes are TRBV2 and TRBJ2-3; TRBD1 aligns across 8 bases. This CDR3 is 15 amino acids long. With 4 bases clipped from V and 0 bases from J, the junction kept 3 bases outside the gene matches. Germline assignment: CDR1 SNHLY and CDR2 FYNNEI. The CDR3 here is CASSAGQDSTDTQYF. CDR3 nucleotides: TGTGCCAGCAGTGCGGGACAGGATAGCACAGATACGCAGTATTTT.

The rearrangement links TRBV27 to TRBJ2-1; D may be TRBD1 (6 bases). The CDR3 extends over 12 amino acids. The germline gives CDR1 MNHEY, CDR2 SMNVEV (reference sequence). The germline V and J ends were trimmed by 7 bases and 10 bases, with 14 bases remaining between them. The CDR3 DNA reads TGTGCCAGCACTGGGACACGAAGAGAGCAGTTCTTC. This gives the protein CASTGTRREQFF.

Of note for this clone: The same CDR3 can be traced to other DNA sequences in this sample. The chain recombines TRBV18 with TRBJ1-2; 8 nucleotides agree with TRBD1. In germline, CDR1 is KGHSH, CDR2 LQKENI. Unmatched junction bases numbered 4, after V lost 3 bases and J lost 7 bases. The CDR3 loop spans 13 amino acids. CDR3: CASSPGQGGGYTF. CDR3 DNA: TGTGCCAGCTCACCCGGACAGGGAGGTGGCTACACCTTC. Full variable domain (missing parts from reference TRBV18 and TRBJ1-2): NAGVMQNPRHLVRRRGQEARLRCSPMKGHSHVYWYRQLPEEGLKFMVYLQKENIIDESGMPKERFSAEFPKEGPSILRIQQVVRGDSAAYFCASSPGQGGGYTFGSGTRLTVV.

This clone was recorded a few times. The DNA for the CDR3 is TGTGCCAGCAGCAAAGTTGTAGGACAGGGGGTCGAGGAAAAACTGTTTTTT. Translation gives CASSKVVGQGVEEKLFF. This chain joins TRBV21-1 and TRBJ1-4; TRBD1 is the table's D call, not checked against the DNA. TRBV21-1 counts as a pseudogene. This CDR3 is 17 amino acids long.

The chain is built from TRBV5-1 and TRBJ1-2, with a possible D match to TRBD1 (5 bases). The CDR3 sequence is 15 residues long. The V and J ends lost 2 bases and 4 bases respectively, with 15 bases between them. Germline V gives CDR1 SGHRS, CDR2 YFSETQ. DNA for the CDR3: TGCGCCAGCAGCTTAACGCGGAGAAGGGGCTATGGCTACACCTTC. Translated, it gives CASSLTRRRGYGYTF.

The chain carries TRBV4-3 and TRBJ1-5; D is undetermined. Trimming cost V 3 bases and J 7 bases, with 7 bases left between them. In germline, CDR1 is LGHNA, CDR2 YSLEER. This CDR3 comprises 12 residues. The CDR3 DNA is TGCGCCAGCAGCCACCCGGGACAGCCCCAGCATTTT. Protein: CASSHPGQPQHF.

The table lists this clone with a few counts. This chain joins TRBV19 and TRBJ1-1, with 7 nucleotides matching TRBD1. Germline V gives CDR1 LNHDA, CDR2 SQIVND (reference sequence). The CDR3 contains 17 residues. The V gene end was trimmed by 4 bases and the J gene end by 4 bases; junction bases not matched to a gene: 15. In nucleotides, the CDR3 is TGTGCCAGTAGTACGCACTTACAGGGGTGGGGTGGCACTGAAGCTTTCTTT. Its protein is CASSTHLQGWGGTEAFF.

The rearrangement joins TRBV19 to TRBJ2-7; 13 bases line up with TRBD2. J gave up 2 bases and V 6 bases, and 4 bases lay outside the gene matches. Looked up from germline, CDR1 is LNHDA and CDR2 is SQIVND (reference sequence). This CDR3 comprises 15 residues. CDR3 DNA: TGTGCCAGTAGCCCACTAGCGGGGGGGACCTACGAGCAGTACTTC. It specifies CASSPLAGGTYEQYF.

This sequence joins TRBV2 and TRBJ2-6; tentatively, D is TRBD1 (5 bases). This CDR3 comprises 15 residues. Germline CDR1 reads SNHLY; CDR2 reads FYNNEI. V gave up 8 bases and J gave up 0 bases, with 11 bases separating them. The CDR3 protein is CASLRTPSGANVLTF. In DNA, the CDR3 is TGTGCCAGCCTAAGGACACCCTCTGGGGCCAACGTCCTGACTTTC.

The chain links TRBV7-9 to TRBJ1-6; 8 nucleotides align to TRBD1. CDR1 is SEHNR, CDR2 FQNEAQ, per germline (reference sequence). V dropped 5 bases and J dropped 13; count of bases not matched to a gene: 10. The CDR3 is 14 residues long. CDR3 loop: CASSTQGGRAPLHF. CDR3 nucleotides: TGTGCCAGCAGCACACAGGGGGGCCGGGCTCCCCTCCACTTT.

The J gene is TRBJ1-2, the V gene TRBV6-2 or TRBV6-3, with a weak D call TRBD1 (6 bases). Looked up from germline, CDR1 is MNHEY and CDR2 is SVGEGT. The CDR3 runs 13 residues. Trimming pared 5 bases from V and 7 bases from J, leaving 14 bases between. Written as DNA, the CDR3 is TGTGCCAGCAGTACCCTCGGGGGGCTTGGCTACACCTTC. Its protein product is CASSTLGGLGYTF.

V gene TRBV9 combines with J gene TRBJ2-7; TRBD2 matches 15 bases. The CDR3 loop spans 15 amino acids. J was trimmed by 5 bases and V by 4 bases; bases with no gene match: 4. The germline CDR1 and CDR2 sequences are SGDLS and YYNGEE. The CDR3 reads CASSPRTSGRDEQYF. The CDR3 DNA reads as TGTGCCAGCAGCCCAAGGACTAGCGGGAGGGACGAGCAGTACTTC. The full variable domain, with the rest looked up from reference TRBV9 and TRBJ2-7, is DSGVTQTPKHLITATGQRVTLRCSPRSGDLSVYWYQQSLDQGLQFLIQYYNGEERAKGNILERFSAQQFPDLHSELNLSSLELGDSALYFCASSPRTSGRDEQYFGPGTRLTVT.

This chain uses TRBV27 with TRBJ1-5, with D perhaps TRBD1 (6 bases). Germline CDR1 and CDR2: MNHEY and SMNVEV (reference sequence). The V end lost 1 base, the J end lost 3 bases, and 10 bases lay between the germline ends. The length of the CDR3 is 15 residues. The CDR3 DNA sequence: TGTGCCAGCAGTTTATTCAGGGGAGACAATCAGCCCCAGCATTTT. Encoded protein: CASSLFRGDNQPQHF.

The chain couples TRBV7-8 to TRBJ1-2, with 9 bases lining up with TRBD1. CDR1 and CDR2 from the germline V gene are SGHVS and FQNEAQ. The CDR3 is made up of 16 amino acids. Trimming removed 3 bases from V and 5 bases from J; junction bases left unmatched: 10. The CDR3 protein is CASSFTGGLFSYGYTF. The CDR3 nucleotides are TGTGCCAGCAGCTTTACAGGGGGCTTATTCAGTTATGGCTACACCTTC.

This clone was seen a handful of times. This chain connects TRBV27 to TRBJ1-2; perhaps TRBD1 as D (6 bases). This CDR3 contains 13 residues. Deletions cut 5 bases from V and 4 bases from J, with 11 bases between. Germline values: CDR1 MNHEY, CDR2 SMNVEV (reference sequence). CDR3 bases: TGTGCCAGCAGTCTTACAGGGTCCTATGGCTACACCTTC. Amino acid sequence: CASSLTGSYGYTF.

The chain is built from TRBV29-1 and TRBJ2-7; TRBD1 aligns across 8 bases. V trimming: 4 bases; J trimming: 4 bases; junction bases outside the gene matches: 12. Germline V CDR1 and CDR2: SQVTM, ANQGSEA. This CDR3 is 15 amino acids long. The CDR3 loop reads CSVGIPTGVTYEQYF. The CDR3 DNA is TGCAGCGTTGGAATACCGACAGGGGTCACGTACGAGCAGTACTTC.

This clone was seen once. This chain uses TRBV28 with TRBJ1-2, with D tentatively TRBD1 (5 bases). Germline loops: CDR1 MDHEN, CDR2 SYDVKM. The length of the CDR3 is 16 residues. Between the trimmed V and J ends, which lost 4 bases and 3 bases, there was a span of 18 bases. This CDR3 reads CASSSQGGRDHYGYTF. In DNA, the CDR3 is TGTGCCAGCAGTTCCCAGGGTGGGCGGGATCACTATGGCTACACCTTC.

The rearrangement links TRBV2 to TRBJ2-7; TRBD1 aligns across 7 bases. Trimming cost V 6 bases and J 7 bases; bases outside gene matches: 15. This CDR3 has 15 residues. The V gene's germline CDR1 is SNHLY and CDR2 FYNNEI. CDR3 sequence reads: CASRRQGTRRGEQYF. The CDR3 coding sequence is TGTGCCAGCAGGCGACAGGGAACTAGACGCGGGGAGCAGTACTTC.